Reported below is one T cell receptor (beta chain). Its cognate antigen has yet to be identified. Per-base quality was not reported, and no clone a single base away is much larger than it. The data stem from a study of shared clonotypes between healthy human individuals (dated by TCRdb to the early 2020s). In terms of the full investigation: The cohort included three men and two women between 18 and 49 years of age. For each donor, CD4 naive and CD4 memory were each given three plates, CD8 naive was given two plates, and CD8 memory was given one plate. The study deeply sequenced blood TCR repertoires of about 5 healthy adults to estimate repertoire size and the extent of clonotype sharing between individuals. Libraries were prepared and TCR repertoires were sequenced by different laboratories using diverse techniques, in order to increase sequencing depth and limit assay-specific biases. Between about 0.8 and 9.5 billion PBMCs per donor were obtained by leukapheresis.

As encoded in the germline V gene, CDR1 is SGDLS while CDR2 is YYNGEE. Cut back by 7 bases and 9 bases, the V and J ends lie 20 bases apart. Counted from cysteine to phenylalanine, this CDR3 has 14 amino acids. Left in the record is the CDR3 DNA by itself, 42 bases read in frame from the first base. CD8 naive samples were CD45RO-negative cells positively selected for CCR7, giving a CD45RA+CCR7+ population that excluded TemRA cells. The donors were healthy, HIV-negative adults who had no recently reported acute infections or vaccinations. Every donor was a Caucasian adult residing in Nashville, Tennessee, USA. Blood was collected by leukapheresis, and PBMCs were isolated by Ficoll-Histopaque density gradient centrifugation and then cryopreserved in liquid nitrogen vapor phase. Analytical flow cytometry was used to check the purity and quantity of every magnetically sorted T cell population. Each sorted fraction had its genomic DNA isolated and then quantified by UV absorbance on a Nanodrop 2000c.

Using the deep immunoSEQ assay, TCR CDR3 regions were amplified from genomic DNA by multiplex PCR. Genomic DNA extracted from each cell subset was distributed evenly over all wells of several immunoSEQ 96-well plates, and each plate served as one replicate. Each replicate PCR for sorted subsets received approximately 200 ng genomic DNA, equal to tens of thousands of T cell genomes. Purified libraries were measured with a Qubit 3.0 fluorometer, size-checked on a Bioanalyzer 2100, and measured again with the KAPA Library Quantification kit. A separate single-read 150-cycle Illumina NextSeq 550 flow cell was used to sequence each immunoSEQ 96-well plate. As for how the authors treated the data: Because only junctional sequences without quality scores were contained in the immunoSEQ output, filtering matching that applied to full-length reads could not be performed. Sequences were annotated with PyIR, a Python wrapper for IgBLAST v1.9, and V/J genes and CDR3 were assigned using IMGT germline references. Reads were filtered out if the reads had weak V/J assignments (E-value above 1e-6), no CDR3, stop codons, out-of-frame junctions, or ambiguous translated residues. V3J clonotypes were defined by identical inferred V gene, J gene, and CDR3 amino acid sequence. To compute the percentage overlap between repertoires, the number of shared unique clonotypes was divided by the size of the smaller repertoire. Richness of each repertoire was evaluated using RTK rarefaction, the Chao1 estimator, and Recon v2.1 estimates of unobserved clonotypes. Generation probabilities for all TCRbeta clonotypes obtained by the gDNA method from several donors were computed using OLGA. TCRdb's version of the immuneACCESS table is confined to in-frame rearrangements and falls short of the full clone set. An unresolved V gene accounts for under half of the shortfall where checked; the remainder is of unknown origin. The DNA was the basis for D and trimming; V, J and clone size are from that table. The sample yields about 2.1 million clones; 90% to 95% were counted once. The leading ten clones occupy about 1.6% of the sample.

General conclusions and limits of the study: Rarefaction of sorted-subset datasets indicated incomplete sequencing despite the large sequencing depth. The small number of donors limited the genetic and exposure-history diversity represented. Naive subsets generally had larger estimated clonotype richness than memory subsets. Sampling was limited to blood, and TCR repertoires in tissue likely differ from TCR repertoires in blood. Pairwise subsampling indicated that sequencing depth was expected to affect the degree of clonotype sharing among donors. Higher generation probabilities were observed for clonotypes shared by all four sorted-subset donors than for non-shared clonotypes. Across a handful of donors, about 5% of naive CD4, approximately 3.6% of naive CD8, around 2.5% of memory CD4, and over 0.35% of memory CD8 clonotypes were shared.

This receptor was obtained from a man aged 18 to 29 in good health. Some clones in this sample may be carry-over from other donors' samples. The sequencing sample was made of naive CD8+ T cells from PBMCs. The cell subset or site label for this specimen denotes: CD45RA+CCR7+. Here the chain combines TRBV9 and TRBJ2-1; the D segment could be TRBD2, given 7 matching bases. The DNA sequence is given as TGTGCCAGCGAGCGTAGTAGTGGGGGGGCTGAGCAGTTCTTC. This is translated as CASERSSGGAEQFF.